This TCR beta chain was identified during a study of blood T cell repertoires in COVID-19 (dated by TCRdb to about 2020). About the full investigation: Collaborator samples came from the United States, Italy and Spain and covered acute and convalescent phases of COVID-19. The material from the prospective study consisted of cDNA or gDNA derived from T cells, B-cell-depleted T cells, or PBMCs. A de-identified subject ID, COVID-19 status, age in years and sex were almost always included in the sample metadata. A freely available public database, intended as a resource for researchers studying the immune response to SARS-CoV-2, is where the repertoires were released. The dataset comprised deeply sampled blood TCRbeta repertoires from subjects exposed to, actively infected with, or recovered from COVID-19. HLA class I and class II types, where available, came from metadata supplied by the sample provider rather than from assay-based typing. Samples were obtained from the ongoing ImmuneRACE study (first 160 participants) and from about 1,300 subjects provided by 6 global collaborators. Overall results and qualifications from the work: Clinical and demographic metadata were provided uncurated, with the amount varying by source and participant.

The immunoSEQ Assay, a bias-controlled multiplex PCR, was used to amplify TCRbeta CDR3 regions from genomic DNA. Per the source publication's procedure: Nucleated cell counts per sample were estimated from amplification of reference gene primers within the assay. To quantify the absolute abundance of each unique TCRbeta CDR3 rearrangement, sequence reads were collapsed and filtered. For each sample, productive Simpson clonality was calculated by taking the square root of Simpson's diversity index across productive rearrangements. TCRdb re-hosts the immuneACCESS table, in-frame sequences only. Its copies lack some clones; in the studies checked, an unresolved V gene accounts for under half of them, and the cause for the rest is not known. V and J calls and clone size follow that table, whereas D and trimming were derived from the DNA. The sample table records more than 200,000 clones; 84% of these occur just once. 4.2% of the sample goes to the ten largest clones.

The collaborating institutions used their own protocols to collect whole blood in K2EDTA tubes. For TCRbeta analysis, collaborator samples were shipped as frozen whole blood, as isolated PBMCs, or as DNA extracted from either sample type. In regard to this clone: Its antigen specificity is not known. Base qualities are not at hand, and no much larger clone is one base apart.

Including the terminal cysteine and phenylalanine, the CDR3 comprises 14 residues. Here the CDR3 DNA is all that survives: 42 bases in frame from base 1. V and J lose 7 bases and 0 bases, and a span of 12 bases separates them. The germline V gene (reference sequence) supplies CDR1 GTSNPN and CDR2 SVGIG. The clonotype originates from a man aged 55 to 70 with acute or convalescent COVID-19. The sequenced sample consisted of peripheral blood. The chain links TRBV30 with TRBJ2-2; TRBD2 is a possible D gene, resting on 5 matching bases. The bases are TGTGCCTTTAGCGCGCCGCCGAACACCGGGGAGCTGTTTTTT. It encodes CAFSAPPNTGELFF.